Sequencing of this T cell receptor (beta chain) was carried out in a study of STAT5B mutations in CD4+ large granular lymphocyte leukemia. Study-wide findings and caveats: Higher CD4+ than CD8+ T-LGLL clonality might reflect small sample size.

A word on this clone: The antigen is undetermined.

The protocol was immunoSEQ multiplex PCR, while the TCRdb copy is restricted to in-frame clones and leaves out a portion. Seen here are 20,000 or so clones, 84% observed once, and the top ten hold around 13%. The sample was CD4+ T cells from blood buffy coats. The receptor comes from a human donor in good health.

CDR3 bases: TGTGCCAGCTCACCACCGACTAGCGGGAGAGGGGGTTCCTACGAGCAGTACTTC. It yields the protein CASSPPTSGRGGSYEQYF. The rearrangement links TRBV18 to TRBJ2-7; 12 bases are a match to TRBD2. V shed 0 bases and J 1 base; nucleotides not matched to a gene: 7. Germline-derived CDR1 and CDR2 are KGHSH and LQKENI. There are 18 residues in the CDR3.